The next 26 T cell receptor beta chains were all read from a single sample in a study of T-cell reconstitution after alpha-beta-depleted transplantation in children. It was with unique molecular identifiers that the TCRbeta library was prepared. One entry per CDR3 protein results from TCRdb running MiXCR on the PCR reads. Here the sample spans tens of thousands of distinct CDR3 sequences, 7% to 8% being singletons. The specimen comprised PBMCs from the stem cell graft donor, sampled from the stem cell graft. The origin of the receptors is a human donor who donated a stem cell graft to a child with acute lymphoblastic leukemia.

The DNA of the CDR3 is TGCGCCAGCAGCCACGGTTCTGGGGCCAACGTCCTGACTTTC. Its protein is CASSHGSGANVLTF. The chain has TRBV4-1 and TRBJ2-6; D is ambiguous. The CDR3 runs to 14 residues. V lost 3 bases and J 1 base, leaving 4 bases between the germline ends. Germline CDR1 MGHRA, CDR2 YSYEKL.

This chain joins TRBV28 and TRBJ2-2; the D is unclear. In germline, CDR1 is MDHEN, CDR2 SYDVKM. The CDR3 loop spans 13 amino acids. The ends were cut back, 5 bases at V and 4 bases at J, with 8 bases in the middle. CDR3 bases: TGTGCCAGCAGTCTTACACTCACCGGGGAGCTGTTTTTT. It specifies CASSLTLTGELFF.

At least ten counts were recorded for this clonotype. This chain links TRBV7-9 with TRBJ2-7; D is unresolved. The ends were cut back, 5 bases at V and 2 bases at J, with 10 bases in the middle. This CDR3 spans 13 amino acids. Germline CDR1 SEHNR, CDR2 FQNEAQ (reference sequence). The CDR3 loop is CASSPRNAYEQYF. The DNA for the CDR3 is TGTGCCAGCAGCCCCAGGAATGCCTACGAGCAGTACTTC.

This clonotype was seen at least ten times. The rearrangement joins TRBV15 to TRBJ1-4; no clear D gene. V was pared by 3 bases and J by 2 bases, with 13 bases between. From germline, CDR1 is LNHNV and CDR2 YYDKDF (reference sequence). CDR3 size: 16 residues. The CDR3 here is CATSRELTGTNEKLFF. The CDR3, as DNA: TGTGCCACCAGCAGGGAGTTGACTGGTACTAATGAAAAACTGTTTTTT.

This clonotype occurred many times. The chain has TRBV7-9 and TRBJ1-4; D remains unclear. Trimming pared 5 bases from V and 5 bases from J, leaving 15 bases between. Germline CDR1 and CDR2: SEHNR and FQNEAQ (reference sequence). This CDR3 region has 15 residues. CDR3 coding DNA: TGTGCCAGCAGCGGGAGCGGGGAGGAGAATGAAAAACTGTTTTTT. It is translated as CASSGSGEENEKLFF.

This clonotype was seen more than once but under ten times. The chain links TRBV7-3 to TRBJ1-1; TRBD1 matches 8 bases. CDR3 length: 14 residues. V shed 2 bases and J 1 base; nucleotides not matched to a gene: 0. The germline gives CDR1 SGHTA, CDR2 FQGTGA. The CDR3 DNA is TGTGCCAGCAGCTTACAGGGGGCGAACACTGAAGCTTTCTTT. Translation gives CASSLQGANTEAFF.

This clonotype was counted many times. The V call is TRBV28, the J call TRBJ1-4; tentatively, D is TRBD1 (5 bases). CDR3 length: 15 residues. V was cut by 6 bases and J by 4 bases, with 15 bases left in between. Germline CDR1 reads MDHEN; CDR2 reads SYDVKM. In DNA, the CDR3 is TGTGCCAGCAGACCAGGTTGGGGCTTTAATGAAAAACTGTTTTTT. Amino acid sequence: CASRPGWGFNEKLFF.

This clonotype was recorded many times. The chain carries TRBV5-1 and TRBJ1-5; D is unclear. The germline V gene encodes CDR1 SGHRS and CDR2 YFSETQ. The germline V and J ends were trimmed by 5 bases and 3 bases, with 21 bases remaining between them. CDR3 length: 17 residues. The CDR3 DNA sequence: TGCGCCAGCAGAGGACTATCGGACCCCCGGGCCAATCAGCCCCAGCATTTT. Encoded protein: CASRGLSDPRANQPQHF. The whole variable domain, remainder taken from reference TRBV5-1 and TRBJ1-5, is KAGVTQTPRYLIKTRGQQVTLSCSPISGHRSVSWYQQTPGQGLQFLFEYFSETQRNKGNFPGRFSGRQFSNSRSEMNVSTLELGDSALYLCASRGLSDPRANQPQHFGDGTRLSIL.

This chain uses TRBV11-1 with TRBJ1-2; perhaps TRBD1 as D (5 bases). This CDR3 has 17 amino acids. The germline V gene encodes CDR1 SGHAT and CDR2 FQDESV (reference sequence). The germline V and J ends were trimmed by 5 bases and 2 bases, with 21 bases remaining between them. CDR3 sequence: CASSIRRVGLSNYGYTF. CDR3 nucleotide sequence: TGTGCCAGCAGCATACGAAGGGTGGGACTTTCAAACTATGGCTACACCTTC. Looking up the rest from reference TRBV11-1 and TRBJ1-2 gives the full variable domain: EAEVAQSPRYKITEKSQAVAFWCDPISGHATLYWYRQILGQGPELLVQFQDESVVDDSQLPKDRFSAERLKGVDSTLKIQPAELGDSAMYLCASSIRRVGLSNYGYTFGSGTRLTVV.

This clonotype was counted many times. This chain links TRBV3-1 with TRBJ1-5; D not resolved. CDR1 is LGHDT, CDR2 YNNKEL, per germline (reference sequence). V dropped 3 bases and J dropped 0 bases, with 3 bases sitting between them. The CDR3 spans 13 residues. The CDR3 coding sequence is TGTGCCAGCAGCCATAATAGCAATCAGCCCCAGCATTTT. This sequence encodes CASSHNSNQPQHF.

This clonotype has ten or more counts. The genes are TRBV29-1 and TRBJ2-5, with D maybe TRBD1 (6 bases). Trimming took off 1 base at V and 10 bases at J, with 16 bases between the two ends. Germline V gene sequence: CDR1 SQVTM, CDR2 ANQGSEA. This CDR3 spans 13 amino acids. DNA for the CDR3: TGCAGCGTTGAAGGGCGAGATGAGGGGGACCAGTACTTC. Translated, it gives CSVEGRDEGDQYF.

This clonotype was picked up many times. V and J are TRBV29-1 and TRBJ2-3; 10 bases line up with TRBD2. The V gene end was trimmed by 5 bases and the J gene end by 1 base; junction bases not matched to a gene: 15. The CDR3 extends over 18 amino acids. Germline V gene lookup returns CDR1 SQVTM and CDR2 ANQGSEA. CDR3 DNA: TGCAGCGTTTTGGCGGAGACTAGCGGGTTAGGGGGCACAGATACGCAGTATTTT. Protein product: CSVLAETSGLGGTDTQYF.

This clonotype was recorded at least ten times. The chain recombines TRBV20-1 with TRBJ2-2, with TRBD1 as a possible D gene (6 bases). Deletions cut 1 base from V and 5 bases from J, with 11 bases between. CDR1 and CDR2 (germline): DFQATT, SNEGSKA (reference sequence). This CDR3 is built from 14 residues. This CDR3 is CSARAAGVTGELFF. The CDR3 bases are TGCAGTGCTAGAGCGGCAGGGGTTACCGGGGAGCTGTTTTTT.

This clonotype occurred many times. This rearrangement joins TRBV27 to TRBJ2-1; a possible D gene is TRBD1 (5 bases). The CDR3 contains 13 residues. Trimming removed 2 bases from V and 8 bases from J, with 10 bases in between. Germline loops: CDR1 MNHEY, CDR2 SMNVEV (reference sequence). In DNA form, the CDR3 reads TGTGCCAGCAGTTTACCAGGGTATGATGAGCAGTTCTTC. Translated, it gives CASSLPGYDEQFF.

Ten or more counts support this clonotype. The chain employs TRBV27 and TRBJ2-2; 11 positions match TRBD1. Germline trimming cut 4 bases from V and 7 bases from J; bases unmatched to any gene: 11. Germline V lookup: CDR1 MNHEY, CDR2 SMNVEV (reference sequence). The CDR3 extends over 17 amino acids. CDR3 loop: CASSYMARTGGFGELFF. CDR3 DNA: TGTGCCAGCAGTTACATGGCTAGGACAGGGGGCTTCGGGGAGCTGTTTTTT.

The V call is TRBV5-5, the J call TRBJ1-5, with a possible D match to TRBD1 (6 bases). Germline V CDR1 and CDR2: SGHKS, YYEKEE (reference sequence). V was shortened by 4 bases and J by 3 bases, with 14 bases between the two germline ends. This CDR3 is 15 amino acids long. The DNA of the CDR3 is TGTGCCAGCAGCGGGGCAGGACAGTTCAATCAGCCCCAGCATTTT. Translation gives CASSGAGQFNQPQHF.

This clonotype was counted at least ten times. The gene calls are TRBV4-1 and TRBJ2-7; tentatively, D is TRBD2 (5 bases). Trimming cost V 2 bases and J 7 bases, with 9 bases left between them. Per germline, CDR1 MGHRA and CDR2 YSYEKL. The CDR3 extends over 12 amino acids. DNA for the CDR3: TGCGCCAGCAGCCAACCTCAGCGGGAGCAGTACTTC. Translating it yields CASSQPQREQYF.

This chain uses TRBV3-1 with TRBJ2-7; tentative D call: TRBD2 (5 bases). Germline assignment: CDR1 LGHDT and CDR2 YNNKEL (reference sequence). CDR3 length: 17 residues. Trimming removed 11 bases at V and 2 bases at J, with 28 bases between. The CDR3, as DNA: TGTGCCTGCTGCAAAGTTAGAGTTCGGGAAGCGACCTACGAGCAGTACTTC. The encoded protein is CACCKVRVREATYEQYF.

This clonotype was detected ten times or more. The chain recombines TRBV3-1 with TRBJ2-2; D is perhaps TRBD2 (5 bases). Trimming took off 6 bases at V and 5 bases at J, with 22 bases between the two ends. The germline gives CDR1 LGHDT, CDR2 YNNKEL (reference sequence). The CDR3 is made up of 17 amino acids. The CDR3 nucleotides are TGTGCCAGCAGTCGTGACCCGCGAGCCGGGGAAACCGGGGAGCTGTTTTTT. Encoded protein: CASSRDPRAGETGELFF.

The sample holds many counts of this clonotype. The chain carries TRBV20-1 and TRBJ2-5, with TRBD2 matching 10 bases. The germline V gene has CDR1 DFQATT and CDR2 SNEGSKA (reference sequence). The CDR3 covers 15 residues. Unmatched junction bases numbered 4, after V lost 2 bases and J lost 1 base. The CDR3 DNA sequence: TGCAGTGCTAGACCGACTAGCGGGTTCCAAGAGACCCAGTACTTC. Encoded protein: CSARPTSGFQETQYF.

There are many counts of this clonotype. The chain combines TRBV5-5 with TRBJ2-1; possibly TRBD2 for D (6 bases). V lost 3 bases and J 2 bases, leaving 12 bases between the germline ends. The CDR3 is made up of 15 amino acids. Germline V gene data show CDR1 as SGHKS and CDR2 as YYEKEE (reference sequence). The CDR3 is CASSSRDSPYNEQFF. CDR3 coding DNA: TGTGCCAGCAGCTCCCGGGACTCGCCCTACAATGAGCAGTTCTTC.

This clonotype was seen many times. The J gene is TRBJ1-5, the V gene TRBV12-3 or TRBV12-4; D perhaps matches TRBD1 (5 bases). This CDR3 is built from 16 residues. The ends were cut back, 3 bases at V and 3 bases at J, with 15 bases in the middle. This CDR3 reads CASSFETENINQPQHF. The DNA for the CDR3 is TGTGCCAGCAGTTTTGAGACAGAGAACATCAATCAGCCCCAGCATTTT.

In this sample, this clonotype turned up many times. The chain joins TRBV7-2 to TRBJ1-5; tentative D call: TRBD1 (5 bases). Germline loops: CDR1 SGHTA, CDR2 FQGNSA. The CDR3 is made up of 14 amino acids. V dropped 1 base and J dropped 5 bases, with 9 bases sitting between them. CDR3 sequence reads: CASSLELGHQPQHF. The CDR3 DNA reads as TGTGCCAGCAGCTTAGAATTGGGGCATCAGCCCCAGCATTTT.

This clonotype was observed at least ten times. The chain is built from TRBV29-1 and TRBJ1-1; D may be TRBD1 (5 bases). The V end lost 7 bases, the J end lost 3 bases, and 15 bases lay between the germline ends. The CDR3 spans 13 residues. CDR1 and CDR2 (germline): SQVTM, ANQGSEA. The CDR3 protein is CSARRGLDTEAFF. The CDR3 coding sequence is TGCAGCGCCCGAAGGGGTTTGGACACTGAAGCTTTCTTT.

This sequence joins TRBV6-5 and TRBJ2-5; 7 nucleotides align to TRBD2. Looked up from germline, CDR1 is MNHEY and CDR2 is SVGAGI. The CDR3 is 13 amino acids. J lost 2 bases, V lost 9 bases, and 6 bases had no gene match. The CDR3 protein is CASQRTRQETQYF. The CDR3 region has the DNA TGTGCCAGTCAAAGGACTAGACAAGAGACCCAGTACTTC.

This clonotype has at least ten counts. This chain uses TRBV20-1 with TRBJ2-7; D might be TRBD2 (5 bases). CDR1 and CDR2 (germline): DFQATT, SNEGSKA (reference sequence). Trimming took 7 bases from V and 5 from J, leaving 18 bases between them. This CDR3 has 13 amino acids. The CDR3 DNA reads as TGCAGTGTAGATTTCCCGCGGGCGGACGAGCAGTACTTC. Amino acids: CSVDFPRADEQYF.